This is a list of T cell receptor beta chains from one sample in a study of control samples from healthy donors and cancer patients. Assay used: immunoSEQ multiplex PCR; TCRdb lists only in-frame clones, some missing. The sample consists of some 120,000 clones, roughly 91% of them appearing once. Material for sequencing was PBMCs. These receptors were collected from a man between 50 and 59 years old with head and neck cancer. Both conserved end residues are part of each CDR3. The D gene is left open where the match is weak. A clone size is listed for some rows: how often the clone was seen (once, few, many), or a class if it is expanded.

clone size,J gene,V gene,D gene,CDR3 DNA,CDR3 protein
NA,TRBJ2-5,TRBV5-1,TRBD1,TGCGCCAGCGGACAGGGTTCAAGAGAGACCCAGTACTTC,CASGQGSRETQYF
NA,TRBJ2-7,TRBV7-2,TRBD2,TGTGCCAGCAGCCCCCGCGGGACTAGGGGTTACGAGCAGTACTTC,CASSPRGTRGYEQYF
NA,TRBJ2-1,TRBV4-3,TRBD2,TGCGCCAGCAGCCAGGCGGAGCGGGGCAATGAGCAGTTCTTC,CASSQAERGNEQFF
NA,TRBJ1-4,TRBV28,NA,TGTGCCAGCAGTTTACAGGGGTCTAATGAAAAACTGTTTTTT,CASSLQGSNEKLFF
NA,TRBJ2-1,TRBV24-1,NA,TGTGCCACCAGTGCTTACAGAGACAATGAGCAGTTCTTC,CATSAYRDNEQFF
NA,TRBJ2-7,TRBV13,NA,TGTGCCAGCCAACTGGGGGCTATAGGGGGCGAGCAGTACTTC,CASQLGAIGGEQYF
NA,TRBJ2-7,TRBV7-2,NA,TGTGCCAGCAGCTTAGGGGCAGGGTTGATGGGCGAGCAGTACTTC,CASSLGAGLMGEQYF
few,TRBJ1-6,TRBV7-9,NA,TGTGCCAGCAGTCCTGGGCTACCCGTTAATTCACCCCTCCACTTT,CASSPGLPVNSPLHF
NA,TRBJ1-1,TRBV7-2,TRBD1,TGTGCCAGCACAGAAGGGGGCCTGAACACTGAAGCTTTCTTT,CASTEGGLNTEAFF
NA,TRBJ2-2,TRBV19,TRBD1,TGTGCCAGTAGTTGGACAGGGGGACACACCGGGGAGCTGTTTTTT,CASSWTGGHTGELFF
NA,TRBJ1-3,TRBV28,TRBD1,TGTGCCAGCAGTTTATATAAGGGGGCAACTGGAAACACCATATATTTT,CASSLYKGATGNTIYF
NA,TRBJ1-2,TRBV3-1/TRBV3-2,NA,TGTGCCAGCAGCCAAGCCGGGGAAGGCCAGAATGGCTACACCTTC,CASSQAGEGQNGYTF
NA,TRBJ2-5,TRBV30,TRBD1,TGTGCCTGGAGGAGACCGGGGCAGGGGGCTTTGGAAGAGACCCAGTACTTC,CAWRRPGQGALEETQYF
NA,TRBJ1-2,TRBV5-6,NA,TGTGCCAGCAGAGGCCGGGACCCCCGATCGGGGCTCTATGGCTACACCTTC,CASRGRDPRSGLYGYTF
NA,TRBJ2-3,TRBV11-2,NA,TGTGCCAGCAGCCGTACAGATACGCAGTATTTT,CASSRTDTQYF
few,TRBJ2-3,TRBV19,NA,TGTGCCAGTAGTATAGGGTGGCCCCGGGATACGCAGTATTTT,CASSIGWPRDTQYF
NA,TRBJ1-4,TRBV5-1,TRBD1,TGCGCCAGCCGGGACAGCGGTGAAAAACTGTTTTTT,CASRDSGEKLFF
NA,TRBJ2-3,TRBV19,TRBD1,TGTGCCAGCCGGGACAGGGCAACAGATACGCAGTATTTT,CASRDRATDTQYF
NA,TRBJ2-3,TRBV7-9,TRBD2,TGTGCCAGCGGAGAAGCGGGGGCGATCACAGATACGCAGTATTTT,CASGEAGAITDTQYF
NA,TRBJ2-1,TRBV27,NA,TGTGCCAGCAGTCCACCTGTTGGGTACGGCAATGAGCAGTTCTTC,CASSPPVGYGNEQFF
NA,TRBJ1-2,TRBV7-2,NA,TGTGCCAGCAGCTTGGGCGGGACGCAGGCTTGGGGTGGCTACACCTTC,CASSLGGTQAWGGYTF
NA,TRBJ1-4,TRBV29-1,NA,TGCAGCGTTGAAATAGCCGGGACCGAAAAACTGTTTTTT,CSVEIAGTEKLFF
NA,TRBJ1-4,TRBV7-9,NA,TGTGCCATCTCGGACTTCCTGTTACAAAATGAAAAACTGTTTTTT,CAISDFLLQNEKLFF
once,TRBJ1-1,TRBV7-9,TRBD1,TGTGCCAGCAGCTCCCAGGGGGCTGGCCGCACTGAAGCTTTCTTT,CASSSQGAGRTEAFF
NA,TRBJ1-4,TRBV5-4,NA,TGTGCCAGCAGCCCCAGCGGCGGGGATGAAAAACTGTTTTTT,CASSPSGGDEKLFF
NA,TRBJ1-2,TRBV10-3,NA,TGTGCCATCAGTCGACTCGGACGGGACTACACCTTC,CAISRLGRDYTF
NA,TRBJ1-1,TRBV6-2/TRBV6-3,NA,TGTGCCAGCAGTTACCTCTCCACTGAAGCTTTCTTT,CASSYLSTEAFF
once,TRBJ2-2,TRBV5-1,NA,TGCGCCAGCAGCTTAGGACCGAGTGTCACCGGGGAGCTGTTTTTT,CASSLGPSVTGELFF
NA,TRBJ2-3,TRBV4-1,NA,TGCGCCAGCAGGGGGCCCACAGATACGCAGTATTTT,CASRGPTDTQYF
few,TRBJ2-1,TRBV7-9,NA,TGTGCCAGCAGCTTAGCGACAGTTGACAATGAGCAGTTCTTC,CASSLATVDNEQFF
NA,TRBJ2-3,TRBV6-1,NA,TGTGCCAGCAGTGAGGGTCACCCGGATACGCAGTATTTT,CASSEGHPDTQYF
NA,TRBJ1-1,TRBV28,NA,TGTGCCAGCATCACGGTGAACACTGAAGCTTTCTTT,CASITVNTEAFF
NA,TRBJ2-5,TRBV12-3/TRBV12-4,NA,TGTGCCAGCGCAGAAAGGGGGGACGAGACCCAGTACTTC,CASAERGDETQYF
NA,TRBJ2-3,TRBV9,NA,TGTGCCAGCAGCCCAGGGGGCACAGATACGCAGTATTTT,CASSPGGTDTQYF
NA,TRBJ1-2,TRBV5-1,NA,TGCGCCAGCAGCTTGGATGGCGTAAAAGGGTACGGCTACACCTTC,CASSLDGVKGYGYTF
NA,TRBJ2-7,TRBV12-5,NA,TGTGCTAGTGGTTTGGTAGTAGGGAAAGGGGGGTTGTCCTACGAGCAGTACTTC,CASGLVVGKGGLSYEQYF
NA,TRBJ1-5,TRBV30,TRBD1,TGTGCCTGGAGTACCGGGACAGGGATCAATCAGCCCCAGCATTTT,CAWSTGTGINQPQHF
NA,TRBJ1-5,TRBV9,TRBD1,TGTGCCAGCAGCGGACAGGGGGGCAATCAGCCCCAGCATTTT,CASSGQGGNQPQHF
NA,TRBJ2-7,TRBV5-5,NA,TGTGCCAGCAGCTGGGGTGTGACAAGTTACGAGCAGTACTTC,CASSWGVTSYEQYF
NA,TRBJ1-4,TRBV6-1,NA,TGTGCCAGCAGTGCCCCTCTAGGTACTTCTAATGAAAAACTGTTTTTT,CASSAPLGTSNEKLFF
NA,TRBJ2-5,TRBV5-6,NA,TGTGCCAGCAGCTTGTCCGGGCAAGAGACCCAGTACTTC,CASSLSGQETQYF
NA,TRBJ1-1,TRBV6-5,NA,TGTGCCAGCAGGTATATCAGGGCTGCTGAAGCTTTCTTT,CASRYIRAAEAFF
NA,TRBJ1-5,TRBV18,NA,TGTGCCAGCTCATCCCCGGATAGCAATCAGCCCCAGCATTTT,CASSSPDSNQPQHF